Listed here are 13 T cell receptor beta chains from one sample, sequenced in a study of vaccination and CD4 T cells after COVID-19. Sequenced with the Oncomine TCR Beta short-read assay was DNA taken from cultured CD4+ T cells. TCRdb ran MiXCR on the PCR reads and lists one entry per CDR3 protein. The table lists over 20,000 distinct CDR3 sequences, 35% to 50% of them singletons. For these receptors, no antigen is known. The treatment here: roughly nine-day PBMC culture with coronavirus spike peptide pools or control peptides (ViraFEST assay). Specimen: CD4+ T cells from blood, cultured in vitro. All receptors derive from a human donor who had recovered from COVID-19.

This clonotype ranks as medium-sized (0.01 to 0.1%). V and J are TRBV27 and TRBJ1-5; 8 bases are shared with TRBD1. The V gene's germline CDR1 is MNHEY and CDR2 SMNVEV (reference sequence). Unmatched junction bases numbered 15, after V lost 5 bases and J lost 6 bases. This CDR3 region has 17 residues. The CDR3 DNA reads as TGTGCCAGCAGTCCTTGGACAGGGTCATTAGGTGGTCAGCCCCAGCATTTT. The encoded protein is CASSPWTGSLGGQPQHF.

The chain employs TRBV7-8 and TRBJ2-5; D is ambiguous. Germline lookup yields CDR1 SGHVS and CDR2 FQNEAQ. Trimming took 1 base from V and 2 from J, leaving 8 bases between them. The CDR3 contains 14 residues. Here the CDR3 DNA reads TGTGCCAGCAGCTTAGAAGGGCGACAAGAGACCCAGTACTTC. This encodes CASSLEGRQETQYF.

This rearrangement joins TRBV12-3 or TRBV12-4 to TRBJ2-1, with D perhaps matching TRBD1 or TRBD2 (6 bases each). The V and J ends lost 1 base and 4 bases respectively, with 11 bases between them. The CDR3 is made up of 15 amino acids. The CDR3 DNA follows: TGTGCCAGCAGTTTAGGTGGAGGGGGTTACAATGAGCAGTTCTTC. Protein: CASSLGGGGYNEQFF.

By share of the sample, this clonotype is medium-sized. V gene TRBV27 combines with J gene TRBJ1-5; no clear D. This CDR3 comprises 16 residues. Germline V CDR1 and CDR2: MNHEY, SMNVEV (reference sequence). The germline V and J ends were trimmed by 4 bases and 3 bases, with 16 bases remaining between them. CDR3 bases: TGTGCCAGCAGTTCCCGTCGCTCGGGCAACAATCAGCCCCAGCATTTT. This gives the protein CASSSRRSGNNQPQHF.

The chain recombines TRBV11-3 with TRBJ2-3; no clear D. Trimming took 4 bases from V and 0 from J, leaving 8 bases between them. Germline V CDR1 and CDR2: SGHNT, YENEEA. The CDR3 loop spans 14 amino acids. The CDR3 DNA reads as TGTGCCAGCAGCTACTTTTCTAGCACAGATACGCAGTATTTT. It specifies CASSYFSSTDTQYF.

J is TRBJ1-3 and V is TRBV24-1, with 7 bases that match TRBD1. V shed 4 bases, J shed 8 bases, and the junction held 4 bases outside the gene matches. This CDR3 is 13 amino acids long. The germline V gene encodes CDR1 KGHDR and CDR2 SFDVKD. This CDR3 reads CATSEGGTDTIYF. The CDR3 DNA reads TGTGCCACCAGTGAGGGCGGGACAGACACCATATATTTT.

The chain combines TRBV28 with TRBJ1-5; D is possibly TRBD1 (5 bases). This CDR3 region has 18 residues. CDR1 and CDR2 (germline): MDHEN, SYDVKM. Trimming took off 4 bases at V and 0 bases at J, with 19 bases between the two ends. The DNA of the CDR3 is TGTGCCAGCAGTTCCTTAGCGGGACGGCTTTATAGCAATCAGCCCCAGCATTTT. It translates to CASSSLAGRLYSNQPQHF. Combining the CDR3 with reference TRBV28 and TRBJ1-5 gives the whole variable domain DVKVTQSSRYLVKRTGEKVFLECVQDMDHENMFWYRQDPGLGLRLIYFSYDVKMKEKGDIPEGYSVSREKKERFSLILESASTNQTSMYLCASSSLAGRLYSNQPQHFGDGTRLSIL.

This clonotype was found a few times. The V and J genes are TRBV5-4 and TRBJ2-2; D gene uncertain. The germline CDR1 and CDR2 sequences are SGHNT and YYREEE (reference sequence). This CDR3 is built from 13 residues. Deletions cut 0 bases from V and 4 bases from J, with 4 bases between. The CDR3 loop reads CASSLASTGELFF. CDR3 DNA: TGTGCCAGCAGCTTGGCGAGCACCGGGGAGCTGTTTTTT. The variable domain in full, completed from reference TRBV5-4 and TRBJ2-2, reads ETGVTQSPTHLIKTRGQQVTLRCSSQSGHNTVSWYQQALGQGPQFIFQYYREEENGRGNFPPRFSGLQFPNYSSELNVNALELDDSALYLCASSLASTGELFFGEGSRLTVL.

This clonotype was observed once. The rearrangement links TRBV12-3 or TRBV12-4 to TRBJ2-7; D possibly corresponds to TRBD1 (5 bases). The CDR3 is 14 amino acids. V was pared by 3 bases and J by 0 bases, with 9 bases between. CDR3 residues: CASSFDSYSYEQYF. The CDR3 DNA follows: TGTGCCAGCAGTTTCGACAGCTACTCCTACGAGCAGTACTTC.

The V call is TRBV6-2 or TRBV6-3, the J call TRBJ2-5, with TRBD2 matching 7 bases. The CDR3 is 15 amino acids. Germline CDR1 and CDR2: MNHEY and SVGEGT. The trim removed 10 bases at V and 3 bases at J, leaving 14 bases unmatched. CDR3 in DNA: TGTGCCACATTAATGGGGCGGGGGAGAAAAGAGACCCAGTACTTC. The encoded protein is CATLMGRGRKETQYF.

The chain combines TRBV11-3 with TRBJ2-7; weak D call: TRBD2 (5 bases). Germline V CDR1 and CDR2: SGHNT, YENEEA. Deletions cut 5 bases from V and 0 bases from J, with 8 bases between. This CDR3 has 13 residues. CDR3 nucleotides: TGTGCCAGCAGCAAGACTAACTCCTACGAGCAGTACTTC. Protein sequence: CASSKTNSYEQYF.

This clonotype has a handful of counts. This chain links TRBV20-1 with TRBJ1-5; possible D gene TRBD1, 5 bases. CDR1 is DFQATT and CDR2 is SNEGSKA in the germline V gene (reference sequence). CDR3 length: 14 residues. V shed 3 bases and J shed 6 bases, with 15 bases lying between them. As DNA, the CDR3 is TGCAGTGCTAGGGGCCAGGGTTACCGTCAGCCCCAGCATTTT. Translated: CSARGQGYRQPQHF.

This clonotype was counted between two and nine times. The chain uses TRBV19 and TRBJ1-6; 9 nucleotides align to TRBD1. Trimming at V came to 7 bases and at J to 0 bases, leaving 7 bases not matched to a gene. The CDR3 covers 17 residues. Germline V gene lookup returns CDR1 LNHDA and CDR2 SQIVND (reference sequence). The CDR3 DNA reads TGTGCCAGTACCGGGGACAGGGCGAGCTCCTATAATTCACCCCTCCACTTT. Encoded protein: CASTGDRASSYNSPLHF.